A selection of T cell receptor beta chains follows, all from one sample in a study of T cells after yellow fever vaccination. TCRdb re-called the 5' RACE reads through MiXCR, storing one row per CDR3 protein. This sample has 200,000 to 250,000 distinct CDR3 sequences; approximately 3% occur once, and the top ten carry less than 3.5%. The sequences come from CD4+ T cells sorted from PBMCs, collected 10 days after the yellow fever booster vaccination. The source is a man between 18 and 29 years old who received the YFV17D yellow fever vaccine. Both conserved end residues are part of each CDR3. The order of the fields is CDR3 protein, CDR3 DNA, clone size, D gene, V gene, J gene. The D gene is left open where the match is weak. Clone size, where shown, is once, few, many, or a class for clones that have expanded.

CDR3 protein: CASSLGVLDEQYF
CDR3 DNA: TGTGCCAGCAGCTTGGGGGTATTGGACGAGCAGTACTTC
clone size: many
D gene: NA
V gene: TRBV7-9
J gene: TRBJ2-7

CDR3 protein: CASSQAPGGTGALGTQYF
CDR3 DNA: TGCGCCAGCAGCCAAGCACCCGGAGGGACAGGCGCACTGGGTACGCAGTATTTT
clone size: NA
D gene: TRBD1
V gene: TRBV4-1
J gene: TRBJ2-3

CDR3 protein: CSARGQFRTEAFF
CDR3 DNA: TGCAGTGCTAGGGGGCAGTTTCGCACTGAAGCTTTCTTT
clone size: NA
D gene: NA
V gene: TRBV20-1
J gene: TRBJ1-1

CDR3 protein: CASSNRQGSTPDTEAFF
CDR3 DNA: TGCGCCAGCAGCAACAGACAGGGCTCTACCCCGGACACTGAAGCTTTCTTT
clone size: NA
D gene: TRBD1
V gene: TRBV5-1
J gene: TRBJ1-1

CDR3 protein: CASSDRSRQGDYGYTF
CDR3 DNA: TGTGCCAGCAGTGATAGGTCCCGACAGGGAGACTATGGCTACACCTTC
clone size: NA
D gene: TRBD1
V gene: TRBV6-1
J gene: TRBJ1-2

CDR3 protein: CASSLFGTETQYF
CDR3 DNA: TGTGCCAGCAGCTTATTCGGGACAGAGACCCAGTACTTC
clone size: NA
D gene: NA
V gene: TRBV7-2
J gene: TRBJ2-5

CDR3 protein: CASSWDSRYGYTF
CDR3 DNA: TGTGCCAGCAGCTGGGACAGCAGATATGGCTACACCTTC
clone size: many
D gene: TRBD1
V gene: TRBV7-9
J gene: TRBJ1-2

CDR3 protein: CASRRPGGGGVDTQYF
CDR3 DNA: TGTGCCAGCAGACGACCGGGGGGCGGGGGAGTAGATACGCAGTATTTT
clone size: few
D gene: NA
V gene: TRBV11-2
J gene: TRBJ2-3

CDR3 protein: CAISELRDVGTEAFF
CDR3 DNA: TGTGCCATCAGTGAGTTGAGGGATGTGGGCACTGAAGCTTTCTTT
clone size: few
D gene: NA
V gene: TRBV10-3
J gene: TRBJ1-1

CDR3 protein: CSASHLAGGPEETQYF
CDR3 DNA: TGCAGTGCTTCCCACCTAGCGGGGGGGCCGGAGGAGACCCAGTACTTC
clone size: NA
D gene: TRBD2
V gene: TRBV20-1
J gene: TRBJ2-5

CDR3 protein: CSARGLGETQYF
CDR3 DNA: TGCAGTGCTAGAGGGTTGGGAGAGACCCAGTACTTC
clone size: NA
D gene: NA
V gene: TRBV20-1
J gene: TRBJ2-5

CDR3 protein: CASSFLSDSFYGYTF
CDR3 DNA: TGTGCCAGCAGCTTCCTCTCGGACAGCTTCTATGGCTACACCTTC
clone size: many
D gene: NA
V gene: TRBV7-2
J gene: TRBJ1-2

CDR3 protein: CARKQPDRECSRTEAFF
CDR3 DNA: TGTGCCAGGAAGCAACCTGACAGGGAGTGTTCGAGGACTGAAGCTTTCTTT
clone size: few
D gene: TRBD1
V gene: TRBV27
J gene: TRBJ1-1

CDR3 protein: CASSFRGRYEQYF
CDR3 DNA: TGTGCCAGCAGTTTCAGGGGGAGGTACGAGCAGTACTTC
clone size: many
D gene: NA
V gene: TRBV12-3/TRBV12-4
J gene: TRBJ2-7

CDR3 protein: CASSPRDPYGYTF
CDR3 DNA: TGCGCCAGCAGCCCCAGAGACCCATATGGCTACACCTTC
clone size: NA
D gene: NA
V gene: TRBV5-1
J gene: TRBJ1-2

CDR3 protein: CSASPLPGQGAYNEQFF
CDR3 DNA: TGCAGTGCGTCCCCTCTACCGGGACAGGGGGCTTACAATGAGCAGTTCTTC
clone size: many
D gene: TRBD1
V gene: TRBV20-1
J gene: TRBJ2-1

CDR3 protein: CASSLLGDEQFF
CDR3 DNA: TGTGCCAGCAGCTTACTAGGCGATGAGCAGTTCTTC
clone size: many
D gene: NA
V gene: TRBV7-2
J gene: TRBJ2-1

CDR3 protein: CASSDGQTTDTQYF
CDR3 DNA: TGTGCCAGCAGCGACGGACAGACCACAGATACGCAGTATTTT
clone size: few
D gene: NA
V gene: TRBV7-2
J gene: TRBJ2-3

CDR3 protein: CASTRGGRVYGYTF
CDR3 DNA: TGTGCCAGCACCCGAGGGGGGCGCGTCTATGGCTACACCTTC
clone size: few
D gene: NA
V gene: TRBV12-3/TRBV12-4
J gene: TRBJ1-2

CDR3 protein: CASSRDRMTDQYF
CDR3 DNA: TGCGCCAGCAGTCGGGACAGGATGACAGACCAGTACTTC
clone size: many
D gene: TRBD1
V gene: TRBV5-1
J gene: TRBJ2-5

CDR3 protein: CAISEGQSNTEAFF
CDR3 DNA: TGTGCCATCAGTGAGGGACAGTCTAACACTGAAGCTTTCTTT
clone size: many
D gene: NA
V gene: TRBV10-3
J gene: TRBJ1-1

CDR3 protein: CSIRTARYNEQFF
CDR3 DNA: TGCAGCATCCGGACAGCCAGATACAATGAGCAGTTCTTC
clone size: many
D gene: NA
V gene: TRBV29-1
J gene: TRBJ2-1

CDR3 protein: CSSAGGARVTEAFF
CDR3 DNA: TGCAGTTCGGCCGGTGGGGCCAGAGTTACTGAAGCTTTCTTT
clone size: few
D gene: NA
V gene: TRBV20-1
J gene: TRBJ1-1

CDR3 protein: CASSLGRGGDTQYF
CDR3 DNA: TGCGCCAGCAGCTTGGGGCGGGGCGGAGATACGCAGTATTTT
clone size: many
D gene: NA
V gene: TRBV5-1
J gene: TRBJ2-3

CDR3 protein: CASSTQGKETQYF
CDR3 DNA: TGCGCCAGCAGCACGCAGGGGAAAGAGACCCAGTACTTC
clone size: many
D gene: NA
V gene: TRBV5-1
J gene: TRBJ2-5

CDR3 protein: CSAPGQNKLYGYTF
CDR3 DNA: TGCAGTGCACCGGGACAGAACAAACTTTATGGCTACACCTTC
clone size: many
D gene: TRBD1
V gene: TRBV20-1
J gene: TRBJ1-2

CDR3 protein: CASSREGRGGTPATDTQYF
CDR3 DNA: TGTGCCAGCAGCCGAGAGGGGAGGGGGGGCACCCCAGCGACAGATACGCAGTATTTT
clone size: many
D gene: NA
V gene: TRBV7-2
J gene: TRBJ2-3

CDR3 protein: CASSVSGGASYNEQFF
CDR3 DNA: TGTGCCAGCAGCGTCAGCGGGGGGGCCTCCTACAATGAGCAGTTCTTC
clone size: NA
D gene: TRBD2
V gene: TRBV5-4
J gene: TRBJ2-1

CDR3 protein: CASSGGQNQETQYF
CDR3 DNA: TGTGCCAGCAGCGGGGGACAGAACCAAGAGACCCAGTACTTC
clone size: many
D gene: TRBD1
V gene: TRBV9
J gene: TRBJ2-5

CDR3 protein: CASSRRPPGQIKETQYF
CDR3 DNA: TGTGCCAGCAGCCGCCGACCCCCGGGACAGATTAAAGAGACCCAGTACTTC
clone size: many
D gene: TRBD1
V gene: TRBV7-9
J gene: TRBJ2-5

CDR3 protein: CATGGYGYTF
CDR3 DNA: TGTGCCACAGGGGGGTATGGCTACACCTTC
clone size: many
D gene: TRBD1
V gene: TRBV10-3
J gene: TRBJ1-2

CDR3 protein: CATQAGQIFEAFF
CDR3 DNA: TGTGCCACTCAAGCGGGACAGATCTTTGAAGCTTTCTTT
clone size: many
D gene: TRBD1
V gene: TRBV7-2
J gene: TRBJ1-1

CDR3 protein: CASSFTRGDEQFF
CDR3 DNA: TGTGCCAGCAGTTTTACGAGGGGGGATGAGCAGTTCTTC
clone size: many
D gene: NA
V gene: TRBV12-3/TRBV12-4
J gene: TRBJ2-1

CDR3 protein: CASSFYTTGEGNIQYF
CDR3 DNA: TGTGCCAGCAGCTTTTACACTACAGGGGAGGGAAACATTCAGTACTTC
clone size: NA
D gene: NA
V gene: TRBV11-1
J gene: TRBJ2-4

CDR3 protein: CASKSRIAGYNSPLHF
CDR3 DNA: TGTGCCAGCAAGTCCCGAATTGCAGGCTATAATTCACCCCTCCACTTT
clone size: NA
D gene: NA
V gene: TRBV5-5
J gene: TRBJ1-6

CDR3 protein: CASSPPTTGNTEAFF
CDR3 DNA: TGTGCCAGCTCACCACCGACCACAGGGAACACTGAAGCTTTCTTT
clone size: many
D gene: NA
V gene: TRBV18
J gene: TRBJ1-1

CDR3 protein: CASSWDSIQETQYF
CDR3 DNA: TGCGCCAGCAGCTGGGACAGCATACAAGAGACCCAGTACTTC
clone size: many
D gene: TRBD1
V gene: TRBV5-1
J gene: TRBJ2-5

CDR3 protein: CASSTGAQETQYF
CDR3 DNA: TGTGCCAGCAGTACGGGGGCGCAAGAGACCCAGTACTTC
clone size: few
D gene: NA
V gene: TRBV11-2
J gene: TRBJ2-5

CDR3 protein: CASSSTIGRGDTEAFF
CDR3 DNA: TGCGCCAGCAGCTCGACGATTGGAAGGGGGGACACTGAAGCTTTCTTT
clone size: many
D gene: NA
V gene: TRBV5-1
J gene: TRBJ1-1

CDR3 protein: CASSLGQASGANVLTF
CDR3 DNA: TGCGCCAGCAGCTTGGGACAGGCCTCTGGGGCCAACGTCCTGACTTTC
clone size: few
D gene: NA
V gene: TRBV5-1
J gene: TRBJ2-6

CDR3 protein: CASSPGGIQYF
CDR3 DNA: TGTGCCAGCAGCCCGGGTGGCATTCAGTACTTC
clone size: many
D gene: NA
V gene: TRBV3-1
J gene: TRBJ2-4

CDR3 protein: CASSSGGGWGPSRTDTQYF
CDR3 DNA: TGTGCTAGCAGCTCAGGGGGAGGCTGGGGGCCTTCCCGCACAGATACGCAGTATTTT
clone size: many
D gene: NA
V gene: TRBV7-7
J gene: TRBJ2-3

CDR3 protein: CASSLSAGGRDEQFF
CDR3 DNA: TGTGCCAGCAGCTTAAGCGCGGGGGGGCGCGATGAGCAGTTCTTC
clone size: many
D gene: TRBD2
V gene: TRBV7-3
J gene: TRBJ2-1

CDR3 protein: CSAFGTGEILEPYEQYF
CDR3 DNA: TGCAGTGCTTTTGGGACAGGCGAAATCTTAGAACCCTACGAGCAGTACTTC
clone size: NA
D gene: TRBD1
V gene: TRBV20-1
J gene: TRBJ2-7

CDR3 protein: CASTTGGTGGYTF
CDR3 DNA: TGTGCCAGCACCACCGGGGGGACGGGAGGCTACACCTTC
clone size: NA
D gene: NA
V gene: TRBV11-2
J gene: TRBJ1-2

CDR3 protein: CATSDPAQGVGKLFF
CDR3 DNA: TGTGCCACCAGTGACCCCGCGCAGGGGGTTGGAAAACTGTTTTTT
clone size: NA
D gene: TRBD1
V gene: TRBV24-1
J gene: TRBJ1-4

CDR3 protein: CASSLFQLSYEQYF
CDR3 DNA: TGTGCCAGCAGCTTATTCCAGCTCTCCTACGAGCAGTACTTC
clone size: many
D gene: NA
V gene: TRBV7-6
J gene: TRBJ2-7

CDR3 protein: CASSGGFGGYTF
CDR3 DNA: TGTGCCAGCAGCGGGGGGTTTGGTGGCTACACCTTC
clone size: NA
D gene: NA
V gene: TRBV7-2
J gene: TRBJ1-2

CDR3 protein: CASSPRTGSYNEQFF
CDR3 DNA: TGTGCCAGCTCACCACGGACGGGCTCCTACAATGAGCAGTTCTTC
clone size: few
D gene: NA
V gene: TRBV18
J gene: TRBJ2-1

CDR3 protein: CASSGTASNQPQHF
CDR3 DNA: TGTGCCAGCAGCGGGACAGCAAGTAATCAGCCCCAGCATTTT
clone size: many
D gene: TRBD1
V gene: TRBV12-3/TRBV12-4
J gene: TRBJ1-5

CDR3 protein: CASSFQGFETQYF
CDR3 DNA: TGTGCCAGCAGCTTCCAGGGTTTTGAGACCCAGTACTTC
clone size: many
D gene: NA
V gene: TRBV5-6
J gene: TRBJ2-5

CDR3 protein: CSAGDVAPYGYTF
CDR3 DNA: TGCAGTGCTGGGGACGTCGCCCCTTATGGCTACACCTTC
clone size: few
D gene: NA
V gene: TRBV20-1
J gene: TRBJ1-2

CDR3 protein: CASSLQTGGGNYGYTF
CDR3 DNA: TGTGCCAGCAGCTTACAGACAGGGGGCGGGAACTATGGCTACACCTTC
clone size: many
D gene: TRBD1
V gene: TRBV7-2
J gene: TRBJ1-2

CDR3 protein: CASSWEGDTQYF
CDR3 DNA: TGTGCCAGCAGTTGGGAGGGGGATACGCAGTATTTT
clone size: many
D gene: TRBD2
V gene: TRBV2
J gene: TRBJ2-3

CDR3 protein: CAWSVAGGLLHTDTQYF
CDR3 DNA: TGTGCCTGGTCGGTAGCGGGGGGACTACTGCACACAGATACGCAGTATTTT
clone size: many
D gene: TRBD2
V gene: TRBV30
J gene: TRBJ2-3

CDR3 protein: CASSSSLAEAFF
CDR3 DNA: TGCGCCAGCAGCTCGAGCCTCGCTGAAGCTTTCTTT
clone size: many
D gene: NA
V gene: TRBV5-1
J gene: TRBJ1-1

CDR3 protein: CASSLGRNPRAFF
CDR3 DNA: TGTGCCAGCAGCTTGGGAAGGAACCCTAGGGCTTTCTTT
clone size: NA
D gene: NA
V gene: TRBV5-6
J gene: TRBJ1-1

CDR3 protein: CSAREPRTSGSYEQYF
CDR3 DNA: TGCAGTGCTAGGGAGCCTAGGACTAGCGGCTCCTACGAGCAGTACTTC
clone size: NA
D gene: TRBD2
V gene: TRBV20-1
J gene: TRBJ2-7

CDR3 protein: CASSRNQGGYTF
CDR3 DNA: TGCGCCAGCAGCCGGAACCAGGGGGGCTACACCTTC
clone size: many
D gene: NA
V gene: TRBV4-3
J gene: TRBJ1-2

CDR3 protein: CASSLNYAGPSSPLHF
CDR3 DNA: TGCGCCAGCAGCTTGAATTACGCAGGGCCGAGTTCACCCCTCCACTTT
clone size: many
D gene: NA
V gene: TRBV5-1
J gene: TRBJ1-6